The rows below give T cell receptor beta chains drawn from one sample of a study of blood T cell repertoires in COVID-19. The method was immunoSEQ multiplex PCR; TCRdb's version includes in-frame clones alone and lacks a portion of them. Of hundreds of thousands of clones listed, 90% were seen once; the top ten hold more than 12%. The sequencing sample was made of PBMCs or T cells enriched from blood (not recorded which). These receptors were taken from a man aged 25-45 years who had been exposed to COVID-19. CDR3s include the opening cysteine and the closing phenylalanine or tryptophan. D genes are given only for firm matches. Size is omitted from some rows. Given values are once, few, many or a class for expanded clones.

size | D | J | length | V | DNA | CDR3
. | . | TRBJ1-5 | 14 | TRBV18 | TGTGCCAGCTCACCATTAGGAGACAATCAGCCCCAGCATTTT | CASSPLGDNQPQHF
. | . | TRBJ1-2 | 16 | TRBV4-1 | TGCGCCAGCAGCCAAGATCTCGGACAGCCTAACTATGGCTACACCTTC | CASSQDLGQPNYGYTF
. | TRBD1 | TRBJ1-1 | 13 | TRBV19 | TGTGCCAGTAGTTCGAGGGGGCCCACTGAAGCTTTCTTT | CASSSRGPTEAFF
. | . | TRBJ1-6 | 16 | TRBV3-1/TRBV3-2 | TGTGCCAGCAGAGCTATGGTGGGCAGGGTGGATTCACCCCTCCACTTT | CASRAMVGRVDSPLHF
. | TRBD2 | TRBJ2-3 | 17 | TRBV27 | TGTGCCAGCAGTTTCAAGCGGGGACTAGCGGGTCTAGATACGCAGTATTTT | CASSFKRGLAGLDTQYF
. | TRBD1 | TRBJ1-5 | 13 | TRBV30 | TGTGCCTGGACCACAGGGGAAGGGCAGCCCCAGCATTTT | CAWTTGEGQPQHF
. | TRBD2 | TRBJ2-2 | 17 | TRBV5-1 | TGCGCCAGCAGCTTGGGACTAGCGGGGGGGACCACCGGGGAGCTGTTTTTT | CASSLGLAGGTTGELFF
. | . | TRBJ1-2 | 15 | TRBV27 | TGTGCCAGCAGTTTATCGGGCAGCCCTAACTATGGCTACACCTTC | CASSLSGSPNYGYTF
. | . | TRBJ1-1 | 14 | TRBV2 | TGTGCCAGCAGACCCAGGGTGCTGGGGACTGAAGCTTTCTTT | CASRPRVLGTEAFF
. | TRBD2 | TRBJ2-1 | 14 | TRBV2 | TGTGCCAGCAGAACCCTAGCGGGGGGGAATGAGCAGTTCTTC | CASRTLAGGNEQFF
. | TRBD1 | TRBJ2-7 | 14 | TRBV3-1/TRBV3-2 | TGTGCCAGCAGCCCAAGACAGGGGGCCTACGAGCAGTACTTC | CASSPRQGAYEQYF
. | . | TRBJ1-2 | 13 | TRBV15 | TGTGCCACCAGCAGTGGCAGGGTCTATGGCTACACCTTC | CATSSGRVYGYTF
. | . | TRBJ1-6 | 16 | TRBV14 | TGTGCCAGCAGTCGGCCTGGAGGCAGAAAGGATTCACCCCTCCACTTT | CASSRPGGRKDSPLHF
once | TRBD1 | TRBJ1-1 | 14 | TRBV4-1 | TGCGCCAGCAGCGGGGACAGGGAGATTTCTGAAGCTTTCTTT | CASSGDREISEAFF
. | TRBD2 | TRBJ2-3 | 11 | TRBV5-1 | TGCGCCAGCAGTAGGGGACTACATTCATATTTT | CASSRGLHSYF
. | . | TRBJ2-3 | 15 | TRBV15 | TGTGCCACCAGCAGAGAATTAGAGGGCACAGATACGCAGTATTTT | CATSRELEGTDTQYF
. | TRBD2 | TRBJ2-3 | 16 | TRBV6-5 | TGTGCCAGCAGTTATGGGCGGGGGGGACCCACAGATACGCAGTATTTT | CASSYGRGGPTDTQYF
. | TRBD2 | TRBJ2-3 | 14 | TRBV19 | TGTGCCAGTAGGGGCGGGGGGTTCACAGATACGCAGTATTTT | CASRGGGFTDTQYF
. | TRBD1 | TRBJ1-1 | 14 | TRBV5-1 | TGCGCCAGCAGCTTGGGACAGGGGGAGACTGAAGCTTTCTTT | CASSLGQGETEAFF
. | . | TRBJ2-1 | 18 | TRBV5-8 | TGTGCCAGCAGCTTTCCGGTGTCATTTGGCGGGGGCATAGATGAGCAGTTCTTC | CASSFPVSFGGGIDEQFF
. | . | TRBJ1-2 | 14 | TRBV27 | TGTGCCAGCAGTTTGCAGGGGAGTAACTATGGCTACACCTTC | CASSLQGSNYGYTF
. | . | TRBJ2-7 | 14 | TRBV20-1 | TGCAGTGCTAGTATGATTGGACAGACCTACGAGCAGTACTTC | CSASMIGQTYEQYF
. | . | TRBJ1-1 | 15 | TRBV4-2 | TGTGCCAGCAGCCAAAGGTTGGGGCCGAACACTGAAGCTTTCTTT | CASSQRLGPNTEAFF
. | TRBD2 | TRBJ2-5 | 13 | TRBV2 | TGTGCCAACAAACGGGGGGAACAAGAGACCCAGTACTTC | CANKRGEQETQYF
. | . | TRBJ1-2 | 14 | TRBV28 | TGTGCCAGCAATGGAGGGGCGCCACCCTATGGCTACACCTTC | CASNGGAPPYGYTF
. | TRBD2 | TRBJ2-7 | 15 | TRBV5-6 | TGTGCCAGCAGCCAGCCAGGACTAGTCACCTACGAGCAGTACTTC | CASSQPGLVTYEQYF
. | TRBD2 | TRBJ2-7 | 17 | TRBV4-2 | TGTGCCAGCAGCCAAGATCTGAGGAGCGGGGGGGTCGGAGAGCAGTACTTC | CASSQDLRSGGVGEQYF
. | TRBD1 | TRBJ1-1 | 16 | TRBV6-6 | TGTGCCAGCAGTTACCTGGGACAGCAGGCCTACACTGAAGCTTTCTTT | CASSYLGQQAYTEAFF
. | TRBD1 | TRBJ1-6 | 14 | TRBV30 | TGTGCCTGGAGTCGGGGACAGGGAGATTCACCCCTCCACTTT | CAWSRGQGDSPLHF
. | TRBD1 | TRBJ2-3 | 14 | TRBV5-1 | TGCGCCAGCAGCGGGACAGATAGGCAAGATACGCAGTATTTT | CASSGTDRQDTQYF
. | TRBD1 | TRBJ2-2 | 15 | TRBV2 | TGTGCCAGCAGAACAGGGGGGATGGACACCGGGGAGCTGTTTTTT | CASRTGGMDTGELFF
. | TRBD1 | TRBJ1-2 | 16 | TRBV3-1/TRBV3-2 | TGTGCCAGCAGCCAAGATTGGATACAGGGGACGTATGGCTACACCTTC | CASSQDWIQGTYGYTF
few | TRBD1 | TRBJ2-3 | 12 | TRBV4-1 | TGCGCCAGCAGCTCGCGGACAGGGACGCAGTATTTT | CASSSRTGTQYF
. | . | TRBJ2-5 | 16 | TRBV9 | TGTGCCAGCAGCGTGGTGGGGCTGACTGAGCAAGAGACCCAGTACTTC | CASSVVGLTEQETQYF
. | TRBD1 | TRBJ1-2 | 13 | TRBV10-1 | TGCGCCAGCGCCCCAGGGGGTAACTATGGCTACACCTTC | CASAPGGNYGYTF
. | TRBD1 | TRBJ1-2 | 14 | TRBV5-1 | TGCGCCAGCAGCCCCGAAGGGGGCATTTATGGCTACACCTTC | CASSPEGGIYGYTF